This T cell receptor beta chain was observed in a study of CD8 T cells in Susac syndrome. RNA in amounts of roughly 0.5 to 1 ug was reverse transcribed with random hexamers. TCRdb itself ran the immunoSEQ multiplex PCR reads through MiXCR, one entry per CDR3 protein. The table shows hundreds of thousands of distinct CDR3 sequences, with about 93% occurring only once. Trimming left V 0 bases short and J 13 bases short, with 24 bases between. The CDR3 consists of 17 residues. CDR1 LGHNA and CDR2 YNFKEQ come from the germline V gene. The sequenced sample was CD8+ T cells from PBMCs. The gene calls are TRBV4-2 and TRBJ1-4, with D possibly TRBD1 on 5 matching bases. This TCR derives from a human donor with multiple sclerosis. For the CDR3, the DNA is TGTGCCAGCAGCCAAGACTCTATTACAGGTCCGTCGGACCCACTGTTTTTT. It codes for CASSQDSITGPSDPLFF.